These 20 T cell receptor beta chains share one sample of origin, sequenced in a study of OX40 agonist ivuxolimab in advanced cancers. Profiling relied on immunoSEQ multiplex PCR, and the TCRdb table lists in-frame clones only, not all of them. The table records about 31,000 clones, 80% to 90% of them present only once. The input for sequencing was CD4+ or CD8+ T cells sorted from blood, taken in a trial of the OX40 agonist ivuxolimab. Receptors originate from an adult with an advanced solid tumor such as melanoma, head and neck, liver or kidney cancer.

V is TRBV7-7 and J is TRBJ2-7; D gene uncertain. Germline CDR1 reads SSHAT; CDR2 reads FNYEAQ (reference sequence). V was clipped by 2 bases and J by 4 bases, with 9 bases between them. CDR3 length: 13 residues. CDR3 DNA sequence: TGTGCCAGCAGCTTAAGTGGTGGTTACGAGCAGTACTTC. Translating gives CASSLSGGYEQYF.

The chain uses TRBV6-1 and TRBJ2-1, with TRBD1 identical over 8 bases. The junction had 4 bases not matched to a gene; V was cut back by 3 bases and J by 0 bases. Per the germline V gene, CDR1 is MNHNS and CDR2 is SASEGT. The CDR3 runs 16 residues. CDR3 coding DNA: TGTGCCAGCAGTGATGACAGGGGCGGCTCCTACAATGAGCAGTTCTTC. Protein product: CASSDDRGGSYNEQFF.

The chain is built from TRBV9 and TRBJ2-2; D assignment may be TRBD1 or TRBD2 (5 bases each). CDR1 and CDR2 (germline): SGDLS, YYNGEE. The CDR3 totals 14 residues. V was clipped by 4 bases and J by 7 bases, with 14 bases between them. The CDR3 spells CASSPRGVGGELFF. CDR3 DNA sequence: TGTGCCAGCAGCCCCCGGGGCGTCGGCGGGGAGCTGTTTTTT. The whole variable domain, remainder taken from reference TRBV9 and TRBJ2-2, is DSGVTQTPKHLITATGQRVTLRCSPRSGDLSVYWYQQSLDQGLQFLIQYYNGEERAKGNILERFSAQQFPDLHSELNLSSLELGDSALYFCASSPRGVGGELFFGEGSRLTVL.

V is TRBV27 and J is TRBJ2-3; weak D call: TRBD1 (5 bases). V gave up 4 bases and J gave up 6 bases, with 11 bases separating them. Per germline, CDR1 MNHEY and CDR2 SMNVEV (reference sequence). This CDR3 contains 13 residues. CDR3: CASSSVGHDTQYF. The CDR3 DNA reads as TGTGCCAGCAGTTCCGTGGGGCACGATACGCAGTATTTT.

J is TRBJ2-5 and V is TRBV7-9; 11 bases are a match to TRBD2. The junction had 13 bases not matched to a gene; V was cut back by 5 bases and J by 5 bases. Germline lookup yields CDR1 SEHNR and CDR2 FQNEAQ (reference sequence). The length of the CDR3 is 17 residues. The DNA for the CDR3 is TGTGCCAGCAGCCAGACTAGCGGGGAATCCCCCCTTGAGACCCAGTACTTC. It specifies CASSQTSGESPLETQYF.

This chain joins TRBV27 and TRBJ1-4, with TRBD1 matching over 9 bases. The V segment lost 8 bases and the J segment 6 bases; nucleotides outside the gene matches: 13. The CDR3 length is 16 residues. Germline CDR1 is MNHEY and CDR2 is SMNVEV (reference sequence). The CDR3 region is CASRGQGTWDDEKLFF. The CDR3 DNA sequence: TGTGCCAGCCGAGGACAGGGGACGTGGGATGATGAAAAACTGTTTTTT.

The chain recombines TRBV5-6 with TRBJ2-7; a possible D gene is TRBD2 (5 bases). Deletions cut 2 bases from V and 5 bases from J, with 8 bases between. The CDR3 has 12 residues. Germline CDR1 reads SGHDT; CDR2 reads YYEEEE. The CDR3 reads CASSLVGNEQYF. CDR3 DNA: TGTGCCAGCAGCTTAGTCGGGAACGAGCAGTACTTC.

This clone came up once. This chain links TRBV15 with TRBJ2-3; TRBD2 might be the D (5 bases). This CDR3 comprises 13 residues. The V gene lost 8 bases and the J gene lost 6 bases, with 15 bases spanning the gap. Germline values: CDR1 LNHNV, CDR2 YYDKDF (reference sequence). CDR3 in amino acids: CATYYSPGDTQYF. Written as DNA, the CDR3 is TGTGCCACCTACTACTCTCCGGGGGATACGCAGTATTTT.

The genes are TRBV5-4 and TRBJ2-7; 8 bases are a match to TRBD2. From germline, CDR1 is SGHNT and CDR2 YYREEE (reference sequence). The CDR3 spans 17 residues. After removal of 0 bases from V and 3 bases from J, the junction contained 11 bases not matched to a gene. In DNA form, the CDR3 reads TGTGCCAGCAGCTTGGGGCGTGATAGCGGGACTCACTACGAGCAGTACTTC. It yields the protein CASSLGRDSGTHYEQYF.

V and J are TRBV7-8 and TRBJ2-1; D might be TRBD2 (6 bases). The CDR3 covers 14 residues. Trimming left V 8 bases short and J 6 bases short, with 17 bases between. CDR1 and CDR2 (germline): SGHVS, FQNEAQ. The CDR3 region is CASGEASTRNEQFF. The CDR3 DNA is TGTGCCAGCGGGGAGGCCTCCACCCGCAATGAGCAGTTCTTC.

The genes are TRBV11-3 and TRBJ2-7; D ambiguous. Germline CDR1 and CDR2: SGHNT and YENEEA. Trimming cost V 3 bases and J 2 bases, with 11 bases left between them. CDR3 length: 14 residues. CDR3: CASSLRWVTYEQYF. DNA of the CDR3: TGTGCCAGCAGCTTGAGGTGGGTAACCTACGAGCAGTACTTC. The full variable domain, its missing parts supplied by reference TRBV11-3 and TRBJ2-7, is EAGVVQSPRYKIIEKKQPVAFWCNPISGHNTLYWYLQNLGQGPELLIRYENEEAVDDSQLPKDRFSAERLKGVDSTLKIQPAELGDSAVYLCASSLRWVTYEQYFGPGTRLTVT.

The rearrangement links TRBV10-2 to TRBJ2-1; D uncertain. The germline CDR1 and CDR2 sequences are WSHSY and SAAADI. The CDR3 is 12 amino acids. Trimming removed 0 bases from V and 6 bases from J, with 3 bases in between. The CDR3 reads CASSESGNEQFF. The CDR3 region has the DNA TGCGCCAGCAGTGAGTCAGGCAATGAGCAGTTCTTC.

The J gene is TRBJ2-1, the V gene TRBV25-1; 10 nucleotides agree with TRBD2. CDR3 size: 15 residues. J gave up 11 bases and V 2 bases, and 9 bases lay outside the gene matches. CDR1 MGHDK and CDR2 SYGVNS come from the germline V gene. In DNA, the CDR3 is TGTGCCAGCAGTGAACTAGCGGGAGACTTGACGAAGCAGTTCTTC. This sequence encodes CASSELAGDLTKQFF.

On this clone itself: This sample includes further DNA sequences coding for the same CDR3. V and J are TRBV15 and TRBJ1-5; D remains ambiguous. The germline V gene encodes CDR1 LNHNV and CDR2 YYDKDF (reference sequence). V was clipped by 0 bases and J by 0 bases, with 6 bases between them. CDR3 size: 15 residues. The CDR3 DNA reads TGTGCCACCAGCAGAGATCGGAATAGCAATCAGCCCCAGCATTTT. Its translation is CATSRDRNSNQPQHF.

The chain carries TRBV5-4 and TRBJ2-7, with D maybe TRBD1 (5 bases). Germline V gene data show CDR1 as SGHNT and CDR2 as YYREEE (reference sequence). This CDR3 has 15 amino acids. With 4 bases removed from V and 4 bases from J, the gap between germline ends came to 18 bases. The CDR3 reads CASSTRDTGQYEQYF. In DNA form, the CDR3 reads TGTGCCAGCAGCACCAGGGATACCGGACAATACGAGCAGTACTTC.

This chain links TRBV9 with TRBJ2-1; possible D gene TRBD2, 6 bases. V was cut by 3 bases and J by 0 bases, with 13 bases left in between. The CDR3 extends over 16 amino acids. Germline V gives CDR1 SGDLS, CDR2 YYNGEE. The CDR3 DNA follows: TGTGCCAGCAGCGGCGGGGCCCCGAGCTCCTACAATGAGCAGTTCTTC. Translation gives CASSGGAPSSYNEQFF.

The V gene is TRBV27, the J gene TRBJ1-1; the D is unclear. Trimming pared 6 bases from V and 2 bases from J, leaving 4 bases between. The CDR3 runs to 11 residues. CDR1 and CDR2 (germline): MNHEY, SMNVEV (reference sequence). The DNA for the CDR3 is TGTGCCAGCAGACATAACACTGAAGCTTTCTTT. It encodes CASRHNTEAFF.

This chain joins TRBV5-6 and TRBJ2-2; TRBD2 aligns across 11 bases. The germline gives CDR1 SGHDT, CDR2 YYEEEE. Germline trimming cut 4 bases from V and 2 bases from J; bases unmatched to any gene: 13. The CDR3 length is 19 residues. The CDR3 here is CASSPDRDLAGGNTGELFF. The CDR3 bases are TGTGCCAGCAGCCCTGACAGGGATCTAGCGGGGGGAAACACCGGGGAGCTGTTTTTT.

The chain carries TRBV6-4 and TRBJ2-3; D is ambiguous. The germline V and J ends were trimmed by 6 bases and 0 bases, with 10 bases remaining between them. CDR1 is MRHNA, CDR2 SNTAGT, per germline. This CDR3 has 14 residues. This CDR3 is CASSGPGSTDTQYF. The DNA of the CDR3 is TGTGCCAGCAGCGGGCCTGGGAGCACAGATACGCAGTATTTT.

The CDR3 loop is CASSKARDSDNEQFF. As DNA, the CDR3 is TGTGCCAGCAGCAAAGCGAGAGACTCTGACAATGAGCAGTTCTTC. V usage is TRBV21-1 and J usage is TRBJ2-1; whether TRBD2, the table's D call, matches the DNA was not checked. TRBV21-1 is described as a pseudogene. The CDR3 loop spans 15 amino acids.